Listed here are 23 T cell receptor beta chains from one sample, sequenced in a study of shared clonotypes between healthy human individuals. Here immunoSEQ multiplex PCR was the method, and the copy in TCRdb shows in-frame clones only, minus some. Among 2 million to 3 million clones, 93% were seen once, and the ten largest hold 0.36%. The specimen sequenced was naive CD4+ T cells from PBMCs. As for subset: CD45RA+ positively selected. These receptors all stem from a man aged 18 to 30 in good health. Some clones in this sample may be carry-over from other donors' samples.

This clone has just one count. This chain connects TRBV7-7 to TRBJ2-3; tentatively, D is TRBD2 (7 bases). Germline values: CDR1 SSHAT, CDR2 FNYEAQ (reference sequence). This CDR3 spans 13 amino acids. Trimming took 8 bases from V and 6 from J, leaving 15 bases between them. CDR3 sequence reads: CASAEGGMDTQYF. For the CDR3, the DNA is TGTGCCAGCGCCGAGGGGGGGATGGATACGCAGTATTTT.

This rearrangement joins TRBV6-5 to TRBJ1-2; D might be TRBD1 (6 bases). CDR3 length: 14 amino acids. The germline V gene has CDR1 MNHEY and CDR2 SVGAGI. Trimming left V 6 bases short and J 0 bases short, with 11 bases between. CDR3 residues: CASSRDTPNYGYTF. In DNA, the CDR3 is TGTGCCAGCAGCCGGGACACGCCTAACTATGGCTACACCTTC.

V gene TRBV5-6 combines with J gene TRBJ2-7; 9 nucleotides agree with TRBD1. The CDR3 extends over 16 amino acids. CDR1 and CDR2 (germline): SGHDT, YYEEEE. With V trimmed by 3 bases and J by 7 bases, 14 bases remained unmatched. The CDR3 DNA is TGTGCCAGCAGCTCCTTAACGGGGGACAGGGTTTTTGAGCAGTACTTC. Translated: CASSSLTGDRVFEQYF.

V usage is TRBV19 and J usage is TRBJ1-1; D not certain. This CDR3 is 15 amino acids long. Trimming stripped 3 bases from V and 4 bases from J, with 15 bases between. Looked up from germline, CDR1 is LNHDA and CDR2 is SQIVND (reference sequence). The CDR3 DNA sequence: TGTGCCAGTAGTATGCTGGGCGGGCCGGGCACTGAAGCTTTCTTT. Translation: CASSMLGGPGTEAFF.

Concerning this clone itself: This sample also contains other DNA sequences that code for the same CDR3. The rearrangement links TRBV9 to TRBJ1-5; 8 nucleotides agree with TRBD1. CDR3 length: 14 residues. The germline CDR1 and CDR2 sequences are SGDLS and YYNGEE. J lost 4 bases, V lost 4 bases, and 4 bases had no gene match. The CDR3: CASSTGQGNQPQHF. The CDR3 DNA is TGTGCCAGCAGCACCGGACAGGGAAATCAGCCCCAGCATTTT.

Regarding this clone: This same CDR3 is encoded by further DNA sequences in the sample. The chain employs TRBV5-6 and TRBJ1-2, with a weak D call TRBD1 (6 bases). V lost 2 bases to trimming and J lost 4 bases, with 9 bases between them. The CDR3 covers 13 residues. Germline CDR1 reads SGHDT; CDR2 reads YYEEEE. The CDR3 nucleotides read TGTGCCAGCAGCTTAAGGGGGACCTATGGCTACACCTTC. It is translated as CASSLRGTYGYTF.

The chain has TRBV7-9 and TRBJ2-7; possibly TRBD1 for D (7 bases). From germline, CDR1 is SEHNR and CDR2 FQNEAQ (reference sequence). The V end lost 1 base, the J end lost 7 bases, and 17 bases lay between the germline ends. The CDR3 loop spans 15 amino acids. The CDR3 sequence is CASSLGPQGGEEQYF. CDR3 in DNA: TGTGCCAGCAGCTTAGGGCCGCAGGGGGGTGAGGAGCAGTACTTC.

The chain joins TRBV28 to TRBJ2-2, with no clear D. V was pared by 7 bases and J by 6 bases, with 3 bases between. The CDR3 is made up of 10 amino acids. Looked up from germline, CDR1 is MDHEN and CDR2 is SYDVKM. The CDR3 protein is CASKSGELFF. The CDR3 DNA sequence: TGTGCCAGCAAATCCGGGGAGCTGTTTTTT.

CDR3 region: CASRRLYTQYF. CDR3 sequence (DNA): TGTGCCAGCCGGAGGTTGTATACGCAGTATTTT. The chain couples TRBV7-9 to TRBJ2-3; D is possibly TRBD2 (5 bases). In germline, CDR1 is SEHNR, CDR2 FQNEAQ (reference sequence). V lost 8 bases and J lost 7, with 10 bases in between. This CDR3 spans 11 amino acids.

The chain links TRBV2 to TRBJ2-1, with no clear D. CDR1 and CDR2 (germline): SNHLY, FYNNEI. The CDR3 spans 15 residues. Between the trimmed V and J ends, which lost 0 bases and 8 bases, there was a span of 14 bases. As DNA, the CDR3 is TGTGCCAGCAGTGAAGCGGGTGGGCAGGCCCATGAGCAGTTCTTC. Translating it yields CASSEAGGQAHEQFF.

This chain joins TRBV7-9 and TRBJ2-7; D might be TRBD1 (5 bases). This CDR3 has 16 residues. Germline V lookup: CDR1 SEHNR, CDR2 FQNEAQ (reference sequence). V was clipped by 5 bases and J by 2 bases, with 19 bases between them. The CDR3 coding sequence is TGTGCCAGCAGCCCAAGGGCCCGGACACAAGCCTACGAGCAGTACTTC. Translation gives CASSPRARTQAYEQYF.

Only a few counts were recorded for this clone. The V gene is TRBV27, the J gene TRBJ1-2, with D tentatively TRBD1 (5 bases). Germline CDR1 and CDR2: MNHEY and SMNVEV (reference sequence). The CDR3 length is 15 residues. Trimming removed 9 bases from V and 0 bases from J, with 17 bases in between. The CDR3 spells CARRRGSRANYGYTF. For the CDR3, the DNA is TGTGCCAGAAGACGGGGGAGTCGAGCTAACTATGGCTACACCTTC.

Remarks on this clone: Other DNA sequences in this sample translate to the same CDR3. This chain's CDR3 is CASSFGGTGETQYF. CDR3 DNA sequence: TGTGCCAGCTCTTTTGGAGGGACCGGAGAGACCCAGTACTTC. The chain recombines TRBV2 with TRBJ2-5, with a weak D call TRBD2 (6 bases). In germline, CDR1 is SNHLY, CDR2 FYNNEI. Trimming left V 8 bases short and J 4 bases short, with 17 bases between. The CDR3 is made up of 14 amino acids.

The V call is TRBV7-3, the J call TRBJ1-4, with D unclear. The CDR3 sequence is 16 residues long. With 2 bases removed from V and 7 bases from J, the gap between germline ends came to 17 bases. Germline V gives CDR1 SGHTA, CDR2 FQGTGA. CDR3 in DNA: TGTGCCAGCAGCTTAGGTATGACCAGTGCTGGTGAAAAACTGTTTTTT. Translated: CASSLGMTSAGEKLFF.

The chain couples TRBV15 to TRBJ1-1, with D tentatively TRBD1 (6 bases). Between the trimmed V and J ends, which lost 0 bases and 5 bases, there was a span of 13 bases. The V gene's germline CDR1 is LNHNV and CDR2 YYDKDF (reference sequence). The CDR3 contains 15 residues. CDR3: CATSRDHGGLTEAFF. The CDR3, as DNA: TGTGCCACCAGCAGAGATCATGGGGGGCTAACTGAAGCTTTCTTT.

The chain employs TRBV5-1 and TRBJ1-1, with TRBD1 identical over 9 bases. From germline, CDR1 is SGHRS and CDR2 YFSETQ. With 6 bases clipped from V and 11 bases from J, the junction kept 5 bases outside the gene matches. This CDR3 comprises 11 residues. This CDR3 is CASKQGASAFF. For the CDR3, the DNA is TGCGCCAGCAAACAGGGGGCGAGCGCTTTCTTT.

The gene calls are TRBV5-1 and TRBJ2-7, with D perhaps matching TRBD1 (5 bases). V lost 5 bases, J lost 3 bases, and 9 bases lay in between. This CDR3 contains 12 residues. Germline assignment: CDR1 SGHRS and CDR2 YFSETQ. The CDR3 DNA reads TGCGCCAGCAGACAGGAATTCTACGAGCAGTACTTC. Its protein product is CASRQEFYEQYF.

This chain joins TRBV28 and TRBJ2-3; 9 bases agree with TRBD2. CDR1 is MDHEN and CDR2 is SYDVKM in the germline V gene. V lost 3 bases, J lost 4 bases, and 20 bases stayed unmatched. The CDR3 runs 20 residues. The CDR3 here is CASSFRVGQAGGRAADTQYF. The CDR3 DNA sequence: TGTGCCAGCAGTTTTAGGGTTGGACAGGCGGGCGGGAGGGCGGCAGATACGCAGTATTTT.

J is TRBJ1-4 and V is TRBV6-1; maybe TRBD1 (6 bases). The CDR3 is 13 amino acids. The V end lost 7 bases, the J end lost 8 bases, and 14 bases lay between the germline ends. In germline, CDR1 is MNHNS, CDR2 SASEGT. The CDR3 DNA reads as TGTGCCAGCAAAACAGGGTTTGGCGAAAAACTGTTTTTT. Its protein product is CASKTGFGEKLFF.

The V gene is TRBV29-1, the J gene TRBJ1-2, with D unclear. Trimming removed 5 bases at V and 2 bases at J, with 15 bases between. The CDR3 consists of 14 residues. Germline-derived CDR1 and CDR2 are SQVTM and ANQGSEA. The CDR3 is CSVIPGRVNYGYTF. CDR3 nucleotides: TGCAGCGTTATTCCTGGACGGGTAAACTATGGCTACACCTTC.

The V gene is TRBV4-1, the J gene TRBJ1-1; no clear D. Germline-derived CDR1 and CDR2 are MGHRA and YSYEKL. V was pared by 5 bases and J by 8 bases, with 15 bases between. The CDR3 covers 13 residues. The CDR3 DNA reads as TGCGCCAGCAGCGAAATTGATAAAACCGAAGCTTTCTTT. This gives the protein CASSEIDKTEAFF.

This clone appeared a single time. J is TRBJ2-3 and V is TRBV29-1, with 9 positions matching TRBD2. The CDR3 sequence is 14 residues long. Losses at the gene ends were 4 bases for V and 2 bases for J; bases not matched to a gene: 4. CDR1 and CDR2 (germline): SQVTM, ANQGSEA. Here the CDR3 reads CSVGVAGATDTQYF. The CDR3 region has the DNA TGCAGCGTTGGGGTAGCGGGGGCCACAGATACGCAGTATTTT.

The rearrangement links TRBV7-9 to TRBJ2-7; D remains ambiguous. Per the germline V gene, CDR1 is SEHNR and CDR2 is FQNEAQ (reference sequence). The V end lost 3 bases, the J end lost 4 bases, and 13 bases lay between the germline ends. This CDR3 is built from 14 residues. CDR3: CASSLIADSYEQYF. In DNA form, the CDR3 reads TGTGCCAGCAGCTTGATCGCAGACTCATACGAGCAGTACTTC. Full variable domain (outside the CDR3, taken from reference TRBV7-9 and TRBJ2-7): DTGVSQNPRHKITKRGQNVTFRCDPISEHNRLYWYRQTLGQGPEFLTYFQNEAQLEKSRLLSDRFSAERPKGSFSTLEIQRTEQGDSAMYLCASSLIADSYEQYFGPGTRLTVT.